This T cell receptor (beta chain) was retrieved from a study of blood T cell repertoires in COVID-19. The method was immunoSEQ multiplex PCR; TCRdb's version includes in-frame clones alone and lacks a portion of them. The sample holds some 300,000 clones; just under 85% are singletons and the top ten take approximately 3.8%. Sequences were obtained from peripheral blood. This TCR came from a woman aged 45-59 years with active or convalescent COVID-19.

CDR3 DNA: TGTGCCAGCAGTGAAGCTGGGGGGAAGGAGACCCAGTACTTC. The encoded protein is CASSEAGGKETQYF. V gene TRBV6-1 combines with J gene TRBJ2-5; D might be TRBD2 (6 bases). The CDR3 is made up of 14 amino acids. Germline V CDR1 and CDR2: MNHNS, SASEGT. V was shortened by 0 bases and J by 5 bases, with 10 bases between the two germline ends.